The following is a T cell receptor (beta chain) sequence with its context. This clonotype appeared a few times. Its recognized antigen is unknown. No much larger clone is present one base from it, and per-base qualities are unavailable. TCRdb lists the instrument as Illumina HiSeq 1500. TCRdb reprocessing: public reads trimmed at Q25 with fastp, clones called with MiXCR, in-frame beta chains kept. Records with the same CDR3 protein are collapsed into one entry carrying the most frequent genes and DNA. This sample is represented by around 240,000 distinct CDR3 sequences; 22% of them were singletons. 15% to 20% of the sample is in the top ten clones. The data originate from a study of T cell repertoires in cytomegalovirus infection (dated by TCRdb to between 2019 and 2020). Background for the entire study: Because public TCR beta signatures pointed to carriage of CMV infection together with the matching HLA type, the HLA type of each donor mattered for the analysis. Results and caveats for the whole study, not just this receptor: The ex vivo response was dominated by HLA-C-restricted CMV-specific TCR beta clonotypes, which also provided the single most frequent clonotype in two of eight donors. In both this cohort and an independent roughly 330-donor cohort, the cumulative frequency of public TCR beta family members distinguished carriers of CMV infection plus the relevant HLA type.

Specimen: CD8+ T cells from PBMCs. This clonotype was sampled from a human donor in good health (CMV status not recorded). Some clones in this sample may be carry-over from other donors' samples.

The DNA is TGTGCCAGCAGTTCCCTCGATGGGCAGGGGTCCTACGAGCAGTACTTC. Its amino acids are CASSSLDGQGSYEQYF. The chain joins TRBV28 to TRBJ2-7; a weak D assignment points to TRBD1 (6 bases agree). The junction shows trimming of 4 bases on V and 1 base on J, plus 17 bases between the germline ends. Taken from the germline V gene, the CDR1 and CDR2 loops are MDHEN and SYDVKM. Measured from the cysteine to the phenylalanine, the CDR3 is 16 residues long. The sequence is cut down to CDR3 DNA, 48 bases in frame from base 1.